This note documents a single TCR beta chain sequence. Its target is unknown. Germline V CDR1 and CDR2: LNHDA, SQIVND (reference sequence). This CDR3 has 16 amino acids. Trimming stripped 6 bases from V and 4 bases from J, with 20 bases between. This sample is drawn from a study of naive and memory T cell subsets. Study results and caveats: TCR abundance followed a power law differing between naive and memory subsets. Possibly reflecting memory cells re-expressing CD45RA, a few larger clonotypes occurred in naive repertoires, especially CD8. Gini index rose across naive, CM, EM and EMRA in CD4 and CD8.

The beta constant-region primer was an equimolar mix of two oligonucleotides covering TRBC1 and TRBC2. The ligated cDNA underwent four PCR rounds using SP2 and nested alpha and beta constant-region primers. An oligonucleotide with the SP2 primer and a 12-nucleotide UMI was ligated to the cDNA 3' end. TCRdb reprocessed the UMI-ligation and nested PCR reads with MiXCR, giving one entry per CDR3 protein. Altogether tens of thousands of distinct CDR3 sequences are present, over 8.5% being singletons, with the ten largest covering 1.2%. V gene TRBV19 combines with J gene TRBJ2-3; tentative D call: TRBD2 (6 bases). This TCR was sampled from a human donor in good health. The sequencing input was naive CD8+ T cells from blood. The chain's CDR3 is CASSPLGLRDPDTQYF. CDR3 coding DNA: TGTGCCAGTAGCCCGTTGGGACTTCGGGATCCAGATACGCAGTATTTT. The full variable domain, completed using reference TRBV19 and TRBJ2-3, is DGGITQSPKYLFRKEGQNVTLSCEQNLNHDAMYWYRQDPGQGLRLIYYSQIVNDFQKGDIAEGYSVSREKKESFPLTVTSAQKNPTAFYLCASSPLGLRDPDTQYFGPGTRLTVL.